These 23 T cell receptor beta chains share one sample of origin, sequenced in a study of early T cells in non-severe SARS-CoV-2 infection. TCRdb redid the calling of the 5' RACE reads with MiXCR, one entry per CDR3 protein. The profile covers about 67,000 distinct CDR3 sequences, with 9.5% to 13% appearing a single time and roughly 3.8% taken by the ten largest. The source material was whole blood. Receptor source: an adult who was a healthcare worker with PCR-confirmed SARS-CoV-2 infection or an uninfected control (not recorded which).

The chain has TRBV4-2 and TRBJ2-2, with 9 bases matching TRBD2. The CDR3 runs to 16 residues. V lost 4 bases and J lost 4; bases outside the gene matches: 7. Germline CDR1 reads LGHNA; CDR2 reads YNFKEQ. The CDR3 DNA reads TGTGCCAGCAGCCTGACTAGCGGAGCGGGCACCGGGGAGCTGTTTTTT. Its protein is CASSLTSGAGTGELFF.

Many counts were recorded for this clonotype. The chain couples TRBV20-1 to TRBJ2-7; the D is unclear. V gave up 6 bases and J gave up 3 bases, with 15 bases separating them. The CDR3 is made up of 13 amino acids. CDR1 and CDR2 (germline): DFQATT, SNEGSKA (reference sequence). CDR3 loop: CSASTGPDYEQYF. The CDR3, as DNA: TGCAGTGCCTCTACGGGTCCCGACTACGAGCAGTACTTC.

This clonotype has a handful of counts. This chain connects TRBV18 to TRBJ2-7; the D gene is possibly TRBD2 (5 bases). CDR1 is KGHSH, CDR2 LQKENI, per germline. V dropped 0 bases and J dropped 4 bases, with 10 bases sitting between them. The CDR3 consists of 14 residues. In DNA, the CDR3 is TGTGCCAGCTCACCACCTAAGAGGGAGTACGAGCAGTACTTC. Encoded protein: CASSPPKREYEQYF.

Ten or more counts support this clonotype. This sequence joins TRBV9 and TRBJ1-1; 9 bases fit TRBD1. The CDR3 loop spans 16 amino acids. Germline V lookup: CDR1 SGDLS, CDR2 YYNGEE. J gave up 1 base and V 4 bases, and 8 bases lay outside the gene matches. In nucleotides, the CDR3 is TGTGCCAGCAGCCGACAACCGACAGGGGGGAACACTGAAGCTTTCTTT. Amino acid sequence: CASSRQPTGGNTEAFF. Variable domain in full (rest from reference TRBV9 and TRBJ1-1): DSGVTQTPKHLITATGQRVTLRCSPRSGDLSVYWYQQSLDQGLQFLIQYYNGEERAKGNILERFSAQQFPDLHSELNLSSLELGDSALYFCASSRQPTGGNTEAFFGQGTRLTVV.

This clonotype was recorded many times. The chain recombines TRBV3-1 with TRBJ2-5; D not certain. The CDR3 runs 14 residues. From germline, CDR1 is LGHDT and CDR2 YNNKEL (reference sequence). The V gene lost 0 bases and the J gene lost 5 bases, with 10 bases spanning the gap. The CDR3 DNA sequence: TGTGCCAGCAGCCAAGAAGGGAACGAGGAGACCCAGTACTTC. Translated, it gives CASSQEGNEETQYF.

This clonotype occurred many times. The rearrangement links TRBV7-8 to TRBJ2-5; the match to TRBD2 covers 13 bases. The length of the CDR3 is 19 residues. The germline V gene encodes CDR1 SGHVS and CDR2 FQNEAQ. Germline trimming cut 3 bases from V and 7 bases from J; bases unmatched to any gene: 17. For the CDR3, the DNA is TGTGCCAGCAGCTTGCGCAAAGTGACTAGCGGGGGGACAGGAATGACCCAGTACTTC. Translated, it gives CASSLRKVTSGGTGMTQYF.

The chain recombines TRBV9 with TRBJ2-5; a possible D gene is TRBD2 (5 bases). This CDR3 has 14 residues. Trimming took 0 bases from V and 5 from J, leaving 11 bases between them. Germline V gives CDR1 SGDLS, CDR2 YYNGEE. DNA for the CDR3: TGTGCCAGCAGCGTAGGAGGGAGTTGGGAGACCCAGTACTTC. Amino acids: CASSVGGSWETQYF. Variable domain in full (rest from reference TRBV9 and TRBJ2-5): DSGVTQTPKHLITATGQRVTLRCSPRSGDLSVYWYQQSLDQGLQFLIQYYNGEERAKGNILERFSAQQFPDLHSELNLSSLELGDSALYFCASSVGGSWETQYFGPGTRLLVL.

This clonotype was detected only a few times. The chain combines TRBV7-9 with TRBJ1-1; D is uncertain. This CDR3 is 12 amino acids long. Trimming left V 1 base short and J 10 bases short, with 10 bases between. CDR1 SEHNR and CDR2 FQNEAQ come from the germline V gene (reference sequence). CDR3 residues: CASSLGGNGAFF. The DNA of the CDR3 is TGTGCCAGCAGCTTAGGCGGCAACGGAGCTTTCTTT. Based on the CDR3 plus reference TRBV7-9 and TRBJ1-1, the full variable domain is DTGVSQNPRHKITKRGQNVTFRCDPISEHNRLYWYRQTLGQGPEFLTYFQNEAQLEKSRLLSDRFSAERPKGSFSTLEIQRTEQGDSAMYLCASSLGGNGAFFGQGTRLTVV.

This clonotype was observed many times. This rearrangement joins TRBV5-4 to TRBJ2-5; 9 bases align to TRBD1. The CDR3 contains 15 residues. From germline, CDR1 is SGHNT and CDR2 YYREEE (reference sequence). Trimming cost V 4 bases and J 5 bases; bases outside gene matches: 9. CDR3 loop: CASSPGQGVVETQYF. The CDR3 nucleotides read TGTGCCAGCAGCCCGGGACAGGGAGTGGTGGAGACCCAGTACTTC.

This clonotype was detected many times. The CDR3 spells CASSPRAKPYEQYF. The CDR3 nucleotides are TGTGCCAGCTCGCCCCGGGCCAAACCGTACGAGCAGTACTTC. V and J are TRBV18 and TRBJ2-7, with unresolved D. Germline loops: CDR1 KGHSH, CDR2 LQKENI. The CDR3 sequence is 14 residues long. Trimming left V 6 bases short and J 4 bases short, with 16 bases between.

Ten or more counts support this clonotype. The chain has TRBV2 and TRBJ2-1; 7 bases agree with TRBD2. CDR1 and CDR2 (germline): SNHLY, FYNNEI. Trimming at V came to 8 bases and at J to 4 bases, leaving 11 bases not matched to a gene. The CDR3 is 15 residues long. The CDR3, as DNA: TGTGCCAGCGCCTGGGGGACTACCCCTTACAATGAGCAGTTCTTC. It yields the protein CASAWGTTPYNEQFF.

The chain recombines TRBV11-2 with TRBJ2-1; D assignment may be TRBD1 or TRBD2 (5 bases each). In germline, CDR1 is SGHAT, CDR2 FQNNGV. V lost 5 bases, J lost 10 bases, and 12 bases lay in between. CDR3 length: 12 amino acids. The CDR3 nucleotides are TGTGCCAGCAGCCCGGGACCCGCCGAGCAGTTCTTC. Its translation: CASSPGPAEQFF. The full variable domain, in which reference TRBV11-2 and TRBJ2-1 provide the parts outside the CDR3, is EAGVAQSPRYKIIEKRQSVAFWCNPISGHATLYWYQQILGQGPKLLIQFQNNGVVDDSQLPKDRFSAERLKGVDSTLKIQPAKLEDSAVYLCASSPGPAEQFFGPGTRLTVL.

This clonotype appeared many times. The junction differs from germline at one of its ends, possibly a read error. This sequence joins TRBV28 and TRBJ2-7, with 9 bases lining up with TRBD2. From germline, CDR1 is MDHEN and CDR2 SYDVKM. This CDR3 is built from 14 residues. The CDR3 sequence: CASRGGTSSHEQYF. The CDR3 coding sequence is TGTGCCAGCCGTGGGGGGACTAGCTCCCACGAGCAGTACTTC.

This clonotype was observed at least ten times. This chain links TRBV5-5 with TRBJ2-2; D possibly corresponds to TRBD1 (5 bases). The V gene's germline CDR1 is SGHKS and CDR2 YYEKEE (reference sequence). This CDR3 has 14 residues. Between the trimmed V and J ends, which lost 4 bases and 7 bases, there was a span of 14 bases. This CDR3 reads CASSDLRVFGELFF. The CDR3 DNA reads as TGTGCCAGCAGCGACCTCAGGGTTTTCGGGGAGCTGTTTTTT.

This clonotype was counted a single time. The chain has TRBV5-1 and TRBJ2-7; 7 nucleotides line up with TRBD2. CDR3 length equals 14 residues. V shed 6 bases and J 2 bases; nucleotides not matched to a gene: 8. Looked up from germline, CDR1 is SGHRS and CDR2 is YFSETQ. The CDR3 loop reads CASKAASGTYEQYF. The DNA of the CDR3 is TGCGCCAGCAAGGCGGCTAGCGGTACCTACGAGCAGTACTTC.

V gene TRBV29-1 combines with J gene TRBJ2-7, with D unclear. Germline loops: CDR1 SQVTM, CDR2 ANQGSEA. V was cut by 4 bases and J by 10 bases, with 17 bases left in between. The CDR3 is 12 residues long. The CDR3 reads CSVVGPSGDQYF. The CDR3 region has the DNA TGCAGCGTTGTAGGGCCCTCCGGAGATCAGTACTTC.

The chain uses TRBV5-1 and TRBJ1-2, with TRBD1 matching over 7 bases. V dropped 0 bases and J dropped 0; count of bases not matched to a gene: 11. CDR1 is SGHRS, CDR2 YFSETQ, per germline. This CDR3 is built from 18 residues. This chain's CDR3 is CASSLGPYRGSANYGYTF. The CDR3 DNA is TGCGCCAGCAGCTTGGGACCTTACAGGGGATCGGCTAACTATGGCTACACCTTC.

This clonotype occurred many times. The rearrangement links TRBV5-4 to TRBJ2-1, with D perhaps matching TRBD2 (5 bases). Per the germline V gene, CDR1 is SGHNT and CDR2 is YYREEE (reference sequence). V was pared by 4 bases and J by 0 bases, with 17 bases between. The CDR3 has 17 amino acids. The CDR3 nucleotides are TGTGCCAGCAGCCGCGGACTCGCCGCCAGCTCCTACAATGAGCAGTTCTTC. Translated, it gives CASSRGLAASSYNEQFF. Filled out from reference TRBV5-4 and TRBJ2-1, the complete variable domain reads ETGVTQSPTHLIKTRGQQVTLRCSSQSGHNTVSWYQQALGQGPQFIFQYYREEENGRGNFPPRFSGLQFPNYSSELNVNALELDDSALYLCASSRGLAASSYNEQFFGPGTRLTVL.

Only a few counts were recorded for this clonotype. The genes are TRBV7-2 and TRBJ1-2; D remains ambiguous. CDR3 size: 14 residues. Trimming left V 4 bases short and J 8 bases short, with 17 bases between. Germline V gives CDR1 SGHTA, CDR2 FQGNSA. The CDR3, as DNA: TGTGCCAGCAGCTCCTCATACGGCGTCCGCGGCTACACCTTC. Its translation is CASSSSYGVRGYTF.

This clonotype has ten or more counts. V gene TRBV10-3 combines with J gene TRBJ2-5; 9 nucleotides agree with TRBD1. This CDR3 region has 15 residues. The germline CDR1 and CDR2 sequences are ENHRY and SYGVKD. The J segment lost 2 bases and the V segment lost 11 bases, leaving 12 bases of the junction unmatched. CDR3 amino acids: CAARTGGSGQETQYF. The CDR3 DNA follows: TGTGCCGCGCGCACAGGGGGCAGCGGGCAAGAGACCCAGTACTTC.

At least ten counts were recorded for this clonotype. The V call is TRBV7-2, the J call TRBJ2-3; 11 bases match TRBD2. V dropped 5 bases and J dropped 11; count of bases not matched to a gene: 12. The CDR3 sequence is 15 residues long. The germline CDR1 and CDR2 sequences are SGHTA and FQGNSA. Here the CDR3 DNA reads TGTGCCAGCAGCCTGACTAGCGGGGCCCCGTTGGGGCAGTATTTT. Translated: CASSLTSGAPLGQYF. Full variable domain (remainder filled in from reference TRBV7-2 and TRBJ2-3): GAGVSQSPSNKVTEKGKDVELRCDPISGHTALYWYRQSLGQGLEFLIYFQGNSAPDKSGLPSDRFSAERTGGSVSTLTIQRTQQEDSAVYLCASSLTSGAPLGQYFGPGTRLTVL.

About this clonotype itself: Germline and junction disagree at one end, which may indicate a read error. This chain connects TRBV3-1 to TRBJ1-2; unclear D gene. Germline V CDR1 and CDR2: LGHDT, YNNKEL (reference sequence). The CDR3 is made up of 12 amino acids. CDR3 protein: CASSQDRRLALF. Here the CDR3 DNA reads TGTGCCAGCAGCCAAGATCGTCGTCTTGCGCTTTTC. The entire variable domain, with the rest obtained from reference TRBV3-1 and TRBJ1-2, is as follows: DTAVSQTPKYLVTQMGNDKSIKCEQNLGHDTMYWYKQDSKKFLKIMFSYNNKELIINETVPNRFSPKSPDKAHLNLHINSLELGDSAVYFCASSQDRRLALFGSGTRLTVV.

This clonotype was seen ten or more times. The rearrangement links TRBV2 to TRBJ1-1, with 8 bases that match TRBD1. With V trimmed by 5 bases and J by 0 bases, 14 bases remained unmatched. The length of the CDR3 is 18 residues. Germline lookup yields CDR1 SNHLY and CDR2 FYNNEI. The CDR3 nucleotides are TGTGCCAGCAGTCAAAGAATGGGGACAGGACTAATGAACACTGAAGCTTTCTTT. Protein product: CASSQRMGTGLMNTEAFF.